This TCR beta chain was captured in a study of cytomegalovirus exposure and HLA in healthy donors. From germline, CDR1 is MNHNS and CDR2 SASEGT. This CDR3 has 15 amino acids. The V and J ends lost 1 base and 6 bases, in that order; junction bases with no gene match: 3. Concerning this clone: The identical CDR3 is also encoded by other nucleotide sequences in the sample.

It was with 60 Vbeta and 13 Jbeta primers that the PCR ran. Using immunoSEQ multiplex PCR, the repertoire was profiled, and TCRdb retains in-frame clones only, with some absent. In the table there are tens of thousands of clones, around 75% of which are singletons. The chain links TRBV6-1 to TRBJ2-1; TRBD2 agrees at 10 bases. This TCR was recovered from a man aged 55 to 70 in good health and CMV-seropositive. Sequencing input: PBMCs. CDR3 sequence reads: CASSEVLAGVNEQFF. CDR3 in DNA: TGTGCCAGCAGTGAAGTTCTAGCGGGAGTCAATGAGCAGTTCTTC.